This TCR beta chain was sequenced in a study of regulatory T cells in long-lasting Graves disease. Arm-PCR of CDR3 regions and iRepertoire HTBI primers were the basis on which TCR beta libraries were built. TCRdb passed the multiplex PCR reads through MiXCR, listing each CDR3 protein once. The sample shows roughly 500,000 distinct CDR3 sequences, less than 15% of them seen only once. As to time point: newly diagnosed GD, antithyroid drugs for less than 3 months. After RNA was extracted from PBMCs, the TCR library was made from it. An endocrinology unit in Xi'an, China, supplied the patients. The germline V gene has CDR1 LGHNT and CDR2 FRNRAP. V lost 0 bases and J lost 5, with 13 bases in between. The CDR3 sequence is 15 residues long. The same data also contributed to another study, on T cells in Graves' hyperthyroidism and ophthalmopathy.

The material sequenced was peripheral blood mononuclear cells (PBMCs), taken at new diagnosis, from a patient treated with antithyroid drugs. This rearrangement joins TRBV12-5 to TRBJ2-5; D unresolved. The receptor's source is a man aged 30 to 45 with Graves disease. The CDR3 DNA follows: TGTGCTAGTGGTTTGGTAGGCAGGTCGACGGAGACCCAGTACTTC. Protein product: CASGLVGRSTETQYF. Full variable domain (outside the CDR3, taken from reference TRBV12-5 and TRBJ2-5): DARVTQTPRHKVTEMGQEVTMRCQPILGHNTVFWYRQTMMQGLELLAYFRNRAPLDDSGMPKDRFSAEMPDATLATLKIQPSEPRDSAVYFCASGLVGRSTETQYFGPGTRLLVL.